This is a list of T cell receptor beta chains from one sample in a study of T cell responses to AZD1222 COVID-19 vaccine. Repertoires were generated with immunoSEQ multiplex PCR, while TCRdb's copy carries only in-frame clones and drops some. This repertoire shows over 130,000 clones, about 89% found once; its top ten account for roughly 7.5%. This material consisted of peripheral blood, taken 28 days after the second dose of the MenACWY control vaccine. The receptors shown here come from an adult who received the MenACWY meningococcal vaccine as a control. CDR3s include the opening cysteine and the closing phenylalanine or tryptophan. D genes are given only for firm matches. Size is omitted from some rows. Given values are once, few, many or a class for expanded clones.

cdr3_aa cdr3_nt v_call clone_size d_call j_call
CASSAVDNEQFF TGTGCCAGCAGCGCCGTAGACAATGAGCAGTTCTTC TRBV7-9 . . TRBJ2-1
CSVRNNEQFF TGCAGCGTCCGAAATAATGAGCAGTTCTTC TRBV29-1 . . TRBJ2-1
CASTKAGGPGELFF TGTGCCAGCACCAAAGCGGGAGGACCCGGGGAGCTGTTTTTT TRBV7-9 once TRBD2 TRBJ2-2
CASSFTRQGAWETQYF TGTGCCAGCAGCTTCACAAGACAGGGGGCTTGGGAGACCCAGTACTTC TRBV11-1 . TRBD1 TRBJ2-5
CASSPANYGYTF TGTGCCAGTAGCCCGGCCAACTATGGCTACACCTTC TRBV19 . . TRBJ1-2
CASSLEGRSTIDTQYF TGCGCCAGCAGCTTGGAGGGTAGAAGCACTATAGATACGCAGTATTTT TRBV5-1 . . TRBJ2-3
CASSISSWAQHF TGTGCCAGTAGTATAAGCAGTTGGGCCCAGCATTTT TRBV19 . . TRBJ1-5
CASRGGPFYEQYF TGTGCCAGTCGGGGGGGGCCGTTCTACGAGCAGTACTTC TRBV28 . TRBD2 TRBJ2-7
CASSSGGSSDSPLHF TGCGCCAGCAGCTCGGGGGGCAGTTCGGATTCACCCCTCCACTTT TRBV5-1 . . TRBJ1-6
CASSLKLGLAGANTGELFF TGTGCCAGCAGCTTAAAGTTGGGACTAGCGGGGGCGAACACCGGGGAGCTGTTTTTT TRBV7-2 . TRBD2 TRBJ2-2
CASSFTGVTGELFF TGTGCCAGCAGTTTTACAGGGGTGACCGGGGAGCTGTTTTTT TRBV2 once TRBD1 TRBJ2-2
CASSAYGTSPEQYF TGTGCCAGCAGCGCGTATGGGACCTCACCCGAGCAGTACTTC TRBV9 . . TRBJ2-7
CASSLDETQPQHF TGTGCCAGCAGCTTAGATGAGACGCAGCCCCAGCATTTT TRBV7-2 . . TRBJ1-5
CASSSFQGLASTGELFF TGTGCCAGCAGCTCCTTCCAGGGACTAGCGTCAACCGGGGAGCTGTTTTTT TRBV7-2 . TRBD2 TRBJ2-2
CASSLWGENEKLFF TGTGCCAGCAGTTTGTGGGGAGAAAATGAAAAACTGTTTTTT TRBV28 few . TRBJ1-4
CASSLETGSGANVLTF TGTGCCAGCAGCTTGGAAACAGGGTCTGGGGCCAACGTCCTGACTTTC TRBV5-6 . . TRBJ2-6
CASSKGTSDQQTNTGELFF TGTGCCAGCAGCAAGGGGACTAGCGACCAACAAACGAACACCGGGGAGCTGTTTTTT TRBV21-1 . . TRBJ2-2
CATSDDRQGVSNQPQHF TGTGCCACCAGTGATGACCGACAGGGAGTTAGCAATCAGCCCCAGCATTTT TRBV24-1 . TRBD1 TRBJ1-5
CAISSGYNSPLHF TGTGCCATCAGCAGTGGCTATAATTCACCCCTCCACTTT TRBV10-3 once . TRBJ1-6
CASSFGTGMNTEAFF TGTGCCAGCAGCTTCGGGACAGGAATGAACACTGAAGCTTTCTTT TRBV11-1 once TRBD1 TRBJ1-1
CASSTPAGTSGTDTQYF TGTGCCAGCAGCACCCCAGCGGGGACTAGCGGTACAGATACGCAGTATTTT TRBV7-9 once TRBD2 TRBJ2-3
CASSSEGQSVPLHF TGTGCCAGCAGTTCCGAGGGCCAGTCGGTACCCCTCCACTTT TRBV28 . . TRBJ1-6
CASSQGLDTEAFF TGTGCCAGCAGCCAGGGGCTCGATACTGAAGCTTTCTTT TRBV5-4 few . TRBJ1-1
CASRSVTISSPLHF TGTGCCAGCAGGTCCGTGACCATTTCTTCACCCCTCCACTTT TRBV28 . . TRBJ1-6